The 3 T cell receptor beta chains given below trace back to one sample, sequenced in a study of blood T cells in healthy people across ages. A J-beta primer mix and a sample-barcoded 5' primer were used in a second PCR of roughly 7 to 12 cycles. MiXCR was run by TCRdb on the 5' RACE reads, yielding one entry per CDR3 protein. The sample has under 1,000,000 distinct CDR3 sequences, 35% to 40% seen once. The specimen was blood. The origin of the receptors is a man aged 18 to 35 in good health.

This clonotype was picked up a small number of times. The chain carries TRBV5-5 and TRBJ1-5; 10 bases fit TRBD1. Trimming removed 0 bases from V and 4 bases from J; junction bases left unmatched: 4. This CDR3 has 16 residues. Looked up from germline, CDR1 is SGHKS and CDR2 is YYEKEE (reference sequence). In DNA form, the CDR3 reads TGTGCCAGCAGCTTGGAGGGACAGGGGACTAATCAGCCCCAGCATTTT. It encodes CASSLEGQGTNQPQHF.

The genes are TRBV6-5 and TRBJ2-1; maybe TRBD2 (6 bases). This CDR3 region has 14 residues. V was cut by 2 bases and J by 9 bases, with 14 bases left in between. The germline V gene encodes CDR1 MNHEY and CDR2 SVGAGI. CDR3 DNA sequence: TGTGCCAGCAGTTACGCGGGGCTAGCCGGTGAGCAGTTCTTC. Protein: CASSYAGLAGEQFF.

Regarding this clonotype: The junction and the germline gene differ at one end; a read error may be behind it. V usage is TRBV2 and J usage is TRBJ2-5, with D possibly being TRBD1 (6 bases). The germline CDR1 and CDR2 sequences are SNHLY and FYNNEI. The CDR3 totals 14 residues. The CDR3 DNA reads TGTGCCAGCAGGGAAGGGACACCCCAAGAGACCCAGTACTTC. Encoded protein: CASREGTPQETQYF.